This TCR beta chain was documented in a study of T cell responses to AZD1222 COVID-19 vaccine. Study-wide results and caveats: Rises in breadth and depth of Spike-specific TCRs came after two AZD1222 doses. Unmutated variant regions reportedly attract nearly half of all spike-specific TCRs. Donors were chiefly white British, with a greater number of females, and clonal diversity was perhaps underestimated. Only after the peak T cell response were repertoires sampled.

Sequencing was performed with immunoSEQ multiplex PCR; in TCRdb, only in-frame clones are kept and a portion is missing. Found here are tens of thousands of clones, roughly 84% of them singletons; the top ten hold over 7.5%. As concerns this clone: Its matching antigen is unknown.

The specimen was peripheral blood, collected on day 0 of AZD1222 vaccination. This sequence was found in an adult in good health.

CDR3 in DNA: TGTGCCAGCAGCTTCCAAGCGGGGGGGCTTAATGAGCAGTTCTTC. Translated, it gives CASSFQAGGLNEQFF. The chain joins TRBV7-9 to TRBJ2-1, with 10 bases aligning to TRBD2. The CDR3 covers 15 residues. Per the germline V gene, CDR1 is SEHNR and CDR2 is FQNEAQ (reference sequence). V shed 3 bases and J 7 bases; nucleotides not matched to a gene: 6.